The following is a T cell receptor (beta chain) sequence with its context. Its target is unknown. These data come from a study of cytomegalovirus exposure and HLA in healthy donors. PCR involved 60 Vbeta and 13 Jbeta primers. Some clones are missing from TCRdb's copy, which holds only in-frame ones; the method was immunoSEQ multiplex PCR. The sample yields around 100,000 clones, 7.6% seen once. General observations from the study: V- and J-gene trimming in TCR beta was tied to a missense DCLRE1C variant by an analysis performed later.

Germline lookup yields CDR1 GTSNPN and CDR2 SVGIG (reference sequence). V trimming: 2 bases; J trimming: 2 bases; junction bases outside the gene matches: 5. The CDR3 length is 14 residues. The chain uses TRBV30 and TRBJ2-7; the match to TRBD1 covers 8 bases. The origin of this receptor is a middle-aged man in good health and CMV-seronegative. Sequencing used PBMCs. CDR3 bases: TGTGCCTGGAGTCCAGGACAGGGACCCTACGAGCAGTACTTC. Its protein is CAWSPGQGPYEQYF.